Detailed here is one T cell receptor beta chain. The data were obtained in a study of T cells expressing NK-cell markers. From its re-call of the 5' RACE reads, TCRdb lists each CDR3 protein once, without DNA. Its listing shows 130,000 to 150,000 distinct CDR3 sequences. CDR1 is KGHDR, CDR2 SFDVKD, per germline. The CDR3 sequence is 14 residues long. Source material: blood T cells: a sorted CD56 or NKG2C T cell subset, CD4+ or CD8+ T cells, or bulk PBMC T cells (not recorded which). The rearrangement links TRBV24-1 to TRBJ1-1. The TCR originated in a man aged 18 to 30 in good health. The CDR3: CATSDSSFSTEAFF.